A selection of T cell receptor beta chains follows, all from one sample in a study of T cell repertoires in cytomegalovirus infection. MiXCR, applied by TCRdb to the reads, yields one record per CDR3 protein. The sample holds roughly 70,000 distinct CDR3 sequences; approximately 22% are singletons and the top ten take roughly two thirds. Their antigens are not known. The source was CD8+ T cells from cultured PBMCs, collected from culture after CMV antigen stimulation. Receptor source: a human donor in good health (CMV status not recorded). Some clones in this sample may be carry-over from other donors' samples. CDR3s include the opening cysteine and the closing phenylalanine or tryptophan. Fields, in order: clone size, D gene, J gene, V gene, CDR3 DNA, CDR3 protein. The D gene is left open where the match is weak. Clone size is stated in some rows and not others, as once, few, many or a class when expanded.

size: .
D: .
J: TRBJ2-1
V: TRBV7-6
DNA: TGTGCCAGCAGCTTAGATGTGACGAGCTACAATGAGCAGTTCTTC
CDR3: CASSLDVTSYNEQFF

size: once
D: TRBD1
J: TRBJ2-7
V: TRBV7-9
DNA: TGTGCCAGCAGCGGTCTTACAGGGGCGAGCTACGAGCAGTACTTC
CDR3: CASSGLTGASYEQYF

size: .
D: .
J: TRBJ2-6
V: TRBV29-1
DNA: TGCAGCGTTGAAGATCGGCGCGGGGCCAACGTCCTGACTTTC
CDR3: CSVEDRRGANVLTF

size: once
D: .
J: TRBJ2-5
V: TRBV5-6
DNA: TGTGCCAGCAGCTTGGTAGGGTTGGAGACCCAGTACTTC
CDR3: CASSLVGLETQYF

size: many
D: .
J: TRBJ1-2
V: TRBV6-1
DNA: TGTGCCAGCAGTGAAGGGTTGTCTAACTATGGCTACACCTTC
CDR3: CASSEGLSNYGYTF

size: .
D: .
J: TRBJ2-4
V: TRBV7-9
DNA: TGTGCCAGCAGCTTAGTAGGGGCCTCAGGGGCCAAAAACATTCAGTACTTC
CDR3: CASSLVGASGAKNIQYF

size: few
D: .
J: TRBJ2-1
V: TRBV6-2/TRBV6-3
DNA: TGTGCCAGCAGTTACTCCAGGGAGAAGCAGTTCTTC
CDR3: CASSYSREKQFF

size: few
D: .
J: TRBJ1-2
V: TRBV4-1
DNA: TGCGCCAGCAGCCAAGTCGGGACTCCGTCTAACTATGGCTACACCTTC
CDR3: CASSQVGTPSNYGYTF

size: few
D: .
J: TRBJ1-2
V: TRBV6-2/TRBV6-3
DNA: TGTGCCAGCCTATCGGGACCCATAGAGGCCTACTATGGCTACACCTTC
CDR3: CASLSGPIEAYYGYTF

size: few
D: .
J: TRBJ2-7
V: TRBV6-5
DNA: TGTGCCAGCAGTTATACCAGTGTTTACGAGCAGTACTTC
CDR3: CASSYTSVYEQYF

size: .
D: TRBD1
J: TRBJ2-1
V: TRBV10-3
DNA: TGTGCCTCCCGGGACAGGGCACACAATGAGCAGTTCTTC
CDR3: CASRDRAHNEQFF

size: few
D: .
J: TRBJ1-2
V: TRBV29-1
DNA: TGCAGCGTTGAAGGTACGGGGACGAGACCCTATGGCTACACCTTC
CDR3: CSVEGTGTRPYGYTF

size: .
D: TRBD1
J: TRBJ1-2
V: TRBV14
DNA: TGTGCCAGCAGCCAAGAAGCCCAGGGGGCAAGGGGCTACACCTTC
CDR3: CASSQEAQGARGYTF

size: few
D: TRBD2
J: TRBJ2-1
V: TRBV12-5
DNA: TGTGCTAGTGGTTTGGTGGTGGAACCCGGGACTAGCGGGGTCTCCTACAATGAGCAGTTCTTC
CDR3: CASGLVVEPGTSGVSYNEQFF

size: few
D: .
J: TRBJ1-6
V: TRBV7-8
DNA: TGTGCCAGCAGCTTAGAAGGTTACTCCTATAATTCACCCCTCCACTTT
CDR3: CASSLEGYSYNSPLHF